One and the same sample provided the 5 T cell receptor beta chains below, sequenced in a study of blood T cell repertoires in COVID-19. Measured with immunoSEQ multiplex PCR; TCRdb has only the in-frame clones, and not every one. The data hold approximately 170,000 clones, with around four fifths observed a single time. The sequenced sample was PBMCs or T cells enriched from blood (not recorded which). The source is a woman between 45 and 60 years old who had recovered from COVID-19.

The chain couples TRBV28 to TRBJ1-3; maybe TRBD1 (6 bases). In germline, CDR1 is MDHEN, CDR2 SYDVKM. The CDR3 extends over 14 amino acids. Between the trimmed V and J ends, which lost 6 bases and 3 bases, there was a span of 12 bases. Here the CDR3 reads CASRNRGGGNTIYF. In DNA form, the CDR3 reads TGTGCCAGCAGAAACCGAGGGGGTGGAAACACCATATATTTT.

CDR3 loop: CASSFMSEAFF. The CDR3 nucleotides are TGTGCCAGCAGTTTCATGAGTGAAGCTTTCTTT. The chain employs TRBV12-3 or TRBV12-4 and TRBJ1-1; D is ambiguous. The CDR3 totals 11 residues. The ends were cut back, 3 bases at V and 7 bases at J, with 6 bases in the middle.

This clone was seen just once. V and J are TRBV25-1 and TRBJ2-1, with 11 bases lining up with TRBD2. The CDR3 totals 15 residues. The V gene's germline CDR1 is MGHDK and CDR2 SYGVNS. Trimming removed 1 base from V and 6 bases from J; junction bases left unmatched: 2. The CDR3 nucleotides are TGTGCCAGCAGTGAATTTGGGACTAGCGGCAATGAGCAGTTCTTC. Amino acids: CASSEFGTSGNEQFF.

J is TRBJ1-2 and V is TRBV14; D gene ambiguous. V dropped 4 bases and J dropped 1 base, with 16 bases sitting between them. Germline V gene sequence: CDR1 SGHDN, CDR2 FVKESK. The CDR3 is 16 residues long. DNA of the CDR3: TGTGCCAGCAGCCCTACTGACAACCCCTTTAACTATGGCTACACCTTC. It is translated as CASSPTDNPFNYGYTF. The full variable domain, completed using reference TRBV14 and TRBJ1-2, is EAGVTQFPSHSVIEKGQTVTLRCDPISGHDNLYWYRRVMGKEIKFLLHFVKESKQDESGMPNNRFLAERTGGTYSTLKVQPAELEDSGVYFCASSPTDNPFNYGYTFGSGTRLTVV.

The chain recombines TRBV28 with TRBJ1-2, with D possibly matching TRBD1 (6 bases). Germline V gives CDR1 MDHEN, CDR2 SYDVKM. The CDR3 totals 12 residues. V was pared by 7 bases and J by 4 bases, with 10 bases between. Written as DNA, the CDR3 is TGTGCCAGCAACGGCAGGGGCTATGGCTACACCTTC. It translates to CASNGRGYGYTF.